Listed below are T cell receptor beta chains from one sample, sequenced in a study of blood T cell repertoires in COVID-19. Sequencing used immunoSEQ multiplex PCR; TCRdb keeps in-frame clones, though not all of them. The table shows a few hundred thousand clones, with about 90% occurring only once. Sequenced material: PBMCs or T cells enriched from blood (not recorded which). These receptors came from a woman under 40 who had recovered from COVID-19. Both conserved end residues are part of each CDR3. D genes are given only for firm matches. Size values are once, few and many counts, or a class for expanded clones, and some rows have none.

TRBV27	TRBD1	13	once	TRBJ2-7	CASTRQGTYEQYF	TGTGCCAGCACCAGACAGGGAACCTACGAGCAGTACTTC
TRBV5-1	-	16	-	TRBJ2-3	CASSLDGWGVADTQYF	TGCGCCAGCAGCTTGGACGGGTGGGGGGTCGCAGATACGCAGTATTTT
TRBV20-1	TRBD1	14	-	TRBJ2-1	CSASPGTDPNEQFF	TGCAGTGCTAGTCCCGGGACAGACCCGAATGAGCAGTTCTTC
TRBV7-9	-	14	-	TRBJ1-2	CASSLAPIGAGYTF	TGTGCCAGCAGCTTAGCCCCGATAGGGGCGGGCTACACCTTC
TRBV19	-	15	-	TRBJ1-2	CASSAGGAHYGGYTF	TGTGCCAGTAGTGCCGGAGGGGCGCACTATGGTGGCTACACCTTC
TRBV6-5	TRBD1	13	-	TRBJ1-1	CASSTTGDTEAFF	TGTGCCAGCTCAACCACAGGGGACACTGAAGCTTTCTTT
TRBV30	TRBD1	11	few	TRBJ2-7	CAWLQGYEQYF	TGTGCCTGGTTACAGGGGTACGAGCAGTACTTC
TRBV2	TRBD1	15	-	TRBJ1-3	CASREGTVSGNTIYF	TGTGCCAGCAGGGAAGGGACAGTTTCTGGAAACACCATATATTTT
TRBV5-1	-	13	-	TRBJ1-2	CASSLGRDYGYTF	TGCGCCAGCAGCTTGGGGCGGGACTATGGCTACACCTTC
TRBV24-1	-	15	few	TRBJ2-6	CATSDPGAGANVLTF	TGTGCCACCAGTGATCCAGGGGCTGGGGCCAACGTCCTGACTTTC
TRBV6-1	-	15	few	TRBJ2-7	CASSERGTYGWEQYF	TGTGCCAGCAGTGAACGGGGGACTTACGGCTGGGAGCAGTACTTC
TRBV19	-	13	-	TRBJ1-1	CASSVSSNTEAFF	TGTGCCAGTAGTGTCTCCAGTAACACTGAAGCTTTCTTT
TRBV24-1	-	15	-	TRBJ2-7	CATSDVDGGFREQYF	TGTGCCACCAGTGACGTCGACGGGGGTTTTCGGGAGCAGTACTTC
TRBV14	-	14	-	TRBJ1-6	CASSQEYGNSPLHF	TGTGCCAGCAGCCAAGAGTACGGTAATTCACCCCTCCACTTT
TRBV2	-	16	-	TRBJ1-5	CASSEAMPGGNQPQHF	TGTGCCAGCAGTGAAGCCATGCCAGGGGGCAATCAGCCCCAGCATTTT
TRBV12-3/TRBV12-4	-	13	-	TRBJ1-1	CASSPRGADEAFF	TGTGCCAGCAGTCCCCGTGGGGCAGATGAAGCTTTCTTT
TRBV5-1	-	14	-	TRBJ1-5	CASSQDRTNQPQHF	TGCGCCAGCAGCCAGGACAGAACTAATCAGCCCCAGCATTTT
TRBV4-1	-	16	-	TRBJ1-3	CASSQVVSPTENTIYF	TGCGCCAGCAGCCAAGTGGTGTCACCCACAGAGAACACCATATATTTT
TRBV28	-	15	-	TRBJ2-2	CASSLSGGGPGELFF	TGTGCCAGCAGTTTAAGTGGGGGGGGCCCCGGGGAGCTGTTTTTT
TRBV30	TRBD1	16	-	TRBJ1-1	CAWSKPPGQGATEAFF	TGTGCCTGGAGTAAACCCCCGGGACAGGGGGCCACTGAAGCTTTCTTT
TRBV28	TRBD2	15	-	TRBJ2-5	CASSERTSGQETQYF	TGTGCCAGCAGTGAACGGACTAGCGGGCAAGAGACCCAGTACTTC
TRBV7-2	TRBD1	18	once	TRBJ1-4	CASSLGDRGGPNNEKLFF	TGTGCCAGCAGCTTAGGGGACAGGGGAGGCCCTAATAATGAAAAACTGTTTTTT
TRBV30	-	13	-	TRBJ2-5	CAWSRGGLETQYF	TGTGCCTGGAGTAGGGGGGGGCTAGAGACCCAGTACTTC
TRBV7-2	-	16	-	TRBJ1-6	CASSPAALSYNSPLHF	TGTGCCAGCAGCCCAGCGGCCCTCTCCTATAATTCACCCCTCCACTTT
TRBV5-1	-	15	-	TRBJ1-2	CASSLEADYSYGYTF	TGCGCCAGCAGCTTGGAGGCGGACTACAGCTATGGCTACACCTTC
TRBV5-7	-	15	once	TRBJ1-3	CASSYRDGDRNTIYF	TGTGCCAGCAGCTATAGAGACGGGGACAGAAACACCATATATTTT
TRBV28	-	13	-	TRBJ1-1	CASNIRGNTEAFF	TGTGCCAGCAACATACGGGGGAACACTGAAGCTTTCTTT
TRBV5-6	-	15	-	TRBJ1-5	CASSLAGGLAQPQHF	TGTGCCAGCAGCTTGGCCGGGGGGCTAGCTCAGCCCCAGCATTTT
TRBV7-9	-	13	-	TRBJ1-1	CASRLGGWTEAFF	TGTGCCAGCCGACTGGGGGGATGGACTGAAGCTTTCTTT
TRBV7-2	-	14	-	TRBJ2-7	CASSPIGVDYEQYF	TGTGCCAGCAGCCCCATCGGGGTTGACTACGAGCAGTACTTC
TRBV19	TRBD1	15	-	TRBJ2-5	CASSTAGTGIETQYF	TGTGCCAGTAGTACCGCCGGGACAGGGATCGAGACCCAGTACTTC
TRBV4-3	-	17	-	TRBJ1-6	CASSQDLAGAFNSPLHF	TGCGCCAGCAGCCAAGATTTAGCGGGAGCGTTCAATTCACCCCTCCACTTT
TRBV19	-	14	-	TRBJ1-1	CASSPVLGNTEAFF	TGTGCCAGTAGTCCCGTCCTAGGGAACACTGAAGCTTTCTTT
TRBV7-2	-	17	-	TRBJ2-4	CASSLSLSGGTRNIQYF	TGTGCCAGCAGCTTATCCCTTTCGGGGGGCACACGAAACATTCAGTACTTC
TRBV13	TRBD1	16	-	TRBJ1-2	CASSSNPGTAGYGYTF	TGTGCCAGCAGCTCGAACCCCGGGACAGCCGGCTATGGCTACACCTTC
TRBV10-3	-	15	-	TRBJ1-2	CAISESGTANYGYTF	TGTGCCATCAGTGAGTCTGGAACAGCTAACTATGGCTACACCTTC
TRBV19	-	16	-	TRBJ1-5	CASRLTGVGGNQPQHF	TGTGCCAGTCGTTTGACGGGGGTTGGGGGGAATCAGCCCCAGCATTTT
TRBV19	-	15	-	TRBJ1-5	CASSSRRDSNQPQHF	TGTGCCAGTAGTAGCCGAAGAGATAGCAATCAGCCCCAGCATTTT
TRBV19	-	17	-	TRBJ2-3	CASSIERGPLPHDTQYF	TGTGCCAGTAGTATCGAACGCGGGCCTCTCCCACACGATACGCAGTATTTT
TRBV7-9	TRBD1	18	-	TRBJ1-3	CASSSHLTGGFSGNTIYF	TGTGCCAGCAGCTCCCATCTGACAGGGGGCTTCTCTGGAAACACCATATATTTT
TRBV19	-	16	-	TRBJ2-5	CASSIFPRGAQETQYF	TGTGCCAGTAGTATATTCCCCAGGGGGGCTCAAGAGACCCAGTACTTC
TRBV11-3	-	12	-	TRBJ1-5	CASSLADQPQHF	TGTGCCAGCAGCTTAGCTGATCAGCCCCAGCATTTT
TRBV16	-	16	-	TRBJ2-7	CASSQGSQVTSYEQYF	TGTGCCAGCAGCCAAGGGAGTCAGGTGACCTCCTACGAGCAGTACTTC
TRBV4-2	TRBD1	16	-	TRBJ1-3	CASSQETGSSGNTIYF	TGTGCCAGCAGCCAAGAGACAGGGAGCTCTGGAAACACCATATATTTT
TRBV2	TRBD2	17	-	TRBJ2-1	CASSEFRGGQGYNEQFF	TGTGCCAGCAGTGAATTCCGGGGGGGCCAGGGATACAATGAGCAGTTCTTC
TRBV6-2/TRBV6-3	TRBD1	16	-	TRBJ2-2	CASSYSGTDHTGELFF	TGTGCCAGCAGTTACTCGGGGACAGACCACACCGGGGAGCTGTTTTTT
TRBV28	-	14	-	TRBJ1-1	CATTFDPEDTEAFF	TGTGCCACCACCTTTGACCCTGAGGACACTGAAGCTTTCTTT
TRBV27	TRBD1	14	few	TRBJ1-5	CASSLAGGRQPQHF	TGTGCCAGCAGTTTGGCAGGGGGCCGACAGCCCCAGCATTTT
TRBV5-1	-	14	-	TRBJ1-1	CASSLGGEGTEAFF	TGCGCCAGCAGCTTGGGTGGGGAGGGCACTGAAGCTTTCTTT
TRBV5-4	TRBD1	14	-	TRBJ2-1	CASSLWDRENEQFF	TGTGCCAGCAGCCTGTGGGACAGGGAGAATGAGCAGTTCTTC